One and the same sample provided the 3 T cell receptor beta chains below, sequenced in a study of T-cell reconstitution after alpha-beta-depleted transplantation in children. A TCRbeta library incorporating unique molecular identifiers was prepared. TCRdb re-called the PCR reads through MiXCR, storing one row per CDR3 protein. The table includes approximately 490,000 distinct CDR3 sequences, 10% detected once. The material sequenced was PBMCs, taken before TCRalphabeta/CD19-depleted stem cell transplant. Source of these receptors: a child aged 2 to 10 with inherited bone marrow failure, due to receive a stem cell transplant.

This chain links TRBV30 with TRBJ1-2; 7 bases line up with TRBD1. Germline V gives CDR1 GTSNPN, CDR2 SVGIG (reference sequence). J was trimmed by 0 bases and V by 1 base; bases with no gene match: 5. This CDR3 is built from 15 residues. CDR3 loop: CAWSGGQRANYGYTF. CDR3 nucleotide sequence: TGTGCCTGGAGTGGGGGACAGAGAGCTAACTATGGCTACACCTTC.

This clonotype has a handful of counts. The chain couples TRBV7-9 to TRBJ2-7; 11 bases line up with TRBD2. The CDR3 covers 16 residues. The V segment lost 4 bases and the J segment 1 base; nucleotides outside the gene matches: 6. Germline lookup yields CDR1 SEHNR and CDR2 FQNEAQ (reference sequence). The CDR3 reads CASSSPSGRISYEQYF. Written as DNA, the CDR3 is TGTGCCAGCAGCTCCCCTAGCGGGAGGATATCCTACGAGCAGTACTTC.

The rearrangement links TRBV29-1 to TRBJ2-7, with 15 bases matching TRBD2. The CDR3 covers 16 residues. The V and J ends lost 6 bases and 0 bases, in that order; junction bases with no gene match: 6. Germline values: CDR1 SQVTM, CDR2 ANQGSEA. The CDR3 region has the DNA TGCAGCGTCCGGACTAGCGGGAGGGCAATCTCCTACGAGCAGTACTTC. As protein: CSVRTSGRAISYEQYF.